This T cell receptor (beta chain) was captured in a study of control samples from healthy donors and cancer patients. The CDR3 covers 16 residues. Germline assignment: CDR1 SGHVS and CDR2 FNYEAQ. The V and J ends lost 1 base and 0 bases respectively, with 11 bases between them. Generated by immunoSEQ multiplex PCR, the TCRdb table keeps only in-frame clones and is missing some. The sample has 150,000 to 180,000 clones; around 95% are singletons. This chain links TRBV7-6 with TRBJ2-3, with D perhaps TRBD2 (5 bases). The source of this sequence is a man in his forties in good health. Source material: blood. In DNA form, the CDR3 reads TGTGCCAGCAGCTTAGAAGCGGACGGTAGCACAGATACGCAGTATTTT. Its translation: CASSLEADGSTDTQYF.